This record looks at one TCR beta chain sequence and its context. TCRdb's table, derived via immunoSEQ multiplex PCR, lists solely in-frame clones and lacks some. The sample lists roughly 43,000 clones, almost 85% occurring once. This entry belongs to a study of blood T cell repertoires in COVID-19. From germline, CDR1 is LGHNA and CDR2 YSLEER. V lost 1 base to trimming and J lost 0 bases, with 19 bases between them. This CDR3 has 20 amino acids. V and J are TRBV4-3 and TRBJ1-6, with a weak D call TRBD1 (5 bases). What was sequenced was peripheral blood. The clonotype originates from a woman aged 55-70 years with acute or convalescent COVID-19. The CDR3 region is CASSQVPKGPEGSYNSPLHF. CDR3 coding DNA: TGCGCCAGCAGCCAAGTCCCCAAGGGGCCCGAAGGCTCCTATAATTCACCCCTCCACTTT.